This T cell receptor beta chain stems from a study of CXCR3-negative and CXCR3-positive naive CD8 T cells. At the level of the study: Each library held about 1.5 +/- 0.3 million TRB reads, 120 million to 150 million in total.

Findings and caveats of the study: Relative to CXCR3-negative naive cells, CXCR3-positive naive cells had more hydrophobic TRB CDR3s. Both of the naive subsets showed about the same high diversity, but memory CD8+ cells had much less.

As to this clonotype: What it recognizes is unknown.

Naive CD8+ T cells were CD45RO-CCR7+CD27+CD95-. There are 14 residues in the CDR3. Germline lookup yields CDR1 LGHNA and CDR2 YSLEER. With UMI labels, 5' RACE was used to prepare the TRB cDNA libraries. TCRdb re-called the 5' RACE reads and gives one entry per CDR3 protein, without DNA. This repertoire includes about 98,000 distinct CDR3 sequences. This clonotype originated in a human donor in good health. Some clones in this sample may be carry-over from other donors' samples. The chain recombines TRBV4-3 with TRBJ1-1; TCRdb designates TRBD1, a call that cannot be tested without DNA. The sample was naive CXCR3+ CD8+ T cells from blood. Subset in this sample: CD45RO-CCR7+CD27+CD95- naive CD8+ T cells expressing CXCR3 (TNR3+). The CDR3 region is CASSEDRVATEAFF.